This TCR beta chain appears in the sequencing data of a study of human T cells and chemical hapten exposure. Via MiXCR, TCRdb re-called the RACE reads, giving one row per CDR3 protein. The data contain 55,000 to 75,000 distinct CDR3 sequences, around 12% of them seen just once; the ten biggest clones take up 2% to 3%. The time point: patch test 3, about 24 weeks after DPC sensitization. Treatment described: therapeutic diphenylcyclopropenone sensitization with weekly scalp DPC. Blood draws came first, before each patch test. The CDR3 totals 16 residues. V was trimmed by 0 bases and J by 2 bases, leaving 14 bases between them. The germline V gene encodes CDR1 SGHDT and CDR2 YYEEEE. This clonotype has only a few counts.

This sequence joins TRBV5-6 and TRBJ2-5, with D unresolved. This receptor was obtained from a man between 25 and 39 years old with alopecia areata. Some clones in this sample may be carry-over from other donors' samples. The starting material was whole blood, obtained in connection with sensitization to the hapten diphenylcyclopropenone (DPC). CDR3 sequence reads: CASSLDPSAKQETQYF. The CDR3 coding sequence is TGTGCCAGCAGCTTGGACCCCTCCGCCAAACAAGAGACCCAGTACTTC.